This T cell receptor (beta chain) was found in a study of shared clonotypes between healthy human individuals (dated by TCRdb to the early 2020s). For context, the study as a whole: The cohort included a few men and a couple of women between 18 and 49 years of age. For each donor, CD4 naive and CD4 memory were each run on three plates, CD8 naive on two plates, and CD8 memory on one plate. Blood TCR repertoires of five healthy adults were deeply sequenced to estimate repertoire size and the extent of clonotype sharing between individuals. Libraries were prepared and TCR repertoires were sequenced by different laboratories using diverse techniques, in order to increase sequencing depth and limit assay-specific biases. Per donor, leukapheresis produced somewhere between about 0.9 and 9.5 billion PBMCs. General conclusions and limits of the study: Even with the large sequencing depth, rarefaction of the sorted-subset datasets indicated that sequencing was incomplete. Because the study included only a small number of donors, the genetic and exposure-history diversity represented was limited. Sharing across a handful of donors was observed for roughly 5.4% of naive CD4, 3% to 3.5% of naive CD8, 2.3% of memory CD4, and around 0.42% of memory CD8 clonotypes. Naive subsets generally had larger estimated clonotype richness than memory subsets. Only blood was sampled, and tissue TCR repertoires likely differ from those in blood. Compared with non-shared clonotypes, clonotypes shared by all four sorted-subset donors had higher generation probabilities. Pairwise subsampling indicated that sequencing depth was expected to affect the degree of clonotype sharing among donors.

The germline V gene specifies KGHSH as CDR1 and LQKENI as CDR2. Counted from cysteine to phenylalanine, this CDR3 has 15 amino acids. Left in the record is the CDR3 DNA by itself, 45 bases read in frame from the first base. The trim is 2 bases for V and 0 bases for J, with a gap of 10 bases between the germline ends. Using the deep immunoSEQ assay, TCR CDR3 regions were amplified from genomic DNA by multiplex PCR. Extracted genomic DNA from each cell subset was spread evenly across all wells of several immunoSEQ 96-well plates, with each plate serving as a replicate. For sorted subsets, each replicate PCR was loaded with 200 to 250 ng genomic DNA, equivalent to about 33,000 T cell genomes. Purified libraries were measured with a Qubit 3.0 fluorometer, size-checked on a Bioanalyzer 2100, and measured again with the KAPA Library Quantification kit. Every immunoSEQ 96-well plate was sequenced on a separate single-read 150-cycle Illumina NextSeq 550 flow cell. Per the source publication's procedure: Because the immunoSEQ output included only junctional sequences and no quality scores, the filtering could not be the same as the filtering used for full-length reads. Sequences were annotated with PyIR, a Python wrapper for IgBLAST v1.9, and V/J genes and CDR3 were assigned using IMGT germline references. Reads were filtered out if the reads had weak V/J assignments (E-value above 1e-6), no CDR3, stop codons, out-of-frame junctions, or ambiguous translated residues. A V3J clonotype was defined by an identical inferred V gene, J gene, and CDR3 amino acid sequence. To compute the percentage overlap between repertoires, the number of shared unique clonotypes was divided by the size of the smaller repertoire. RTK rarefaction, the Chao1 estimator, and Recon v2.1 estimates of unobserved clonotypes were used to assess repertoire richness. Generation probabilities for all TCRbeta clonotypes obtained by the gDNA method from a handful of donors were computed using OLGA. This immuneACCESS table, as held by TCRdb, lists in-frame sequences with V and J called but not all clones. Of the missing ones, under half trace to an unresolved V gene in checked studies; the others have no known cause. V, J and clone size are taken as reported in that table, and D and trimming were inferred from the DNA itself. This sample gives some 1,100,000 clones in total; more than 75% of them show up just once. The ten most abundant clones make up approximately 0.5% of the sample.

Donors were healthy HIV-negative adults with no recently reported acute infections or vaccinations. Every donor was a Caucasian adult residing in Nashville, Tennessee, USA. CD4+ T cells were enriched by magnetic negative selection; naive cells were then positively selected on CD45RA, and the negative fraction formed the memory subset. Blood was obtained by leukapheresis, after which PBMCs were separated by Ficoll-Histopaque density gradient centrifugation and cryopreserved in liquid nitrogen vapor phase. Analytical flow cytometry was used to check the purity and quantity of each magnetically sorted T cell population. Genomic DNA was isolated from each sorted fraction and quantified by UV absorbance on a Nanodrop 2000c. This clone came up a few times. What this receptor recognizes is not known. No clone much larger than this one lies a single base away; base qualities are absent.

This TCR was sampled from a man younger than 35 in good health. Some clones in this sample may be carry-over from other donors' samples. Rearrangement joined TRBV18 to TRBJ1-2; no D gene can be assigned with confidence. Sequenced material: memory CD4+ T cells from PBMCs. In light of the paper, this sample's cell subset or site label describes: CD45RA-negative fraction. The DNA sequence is TGTGCCAGCTCACCATCCGGCTGGGCTAACTATGGCTACACCTTC. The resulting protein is CASSPSGWANYGYTF.